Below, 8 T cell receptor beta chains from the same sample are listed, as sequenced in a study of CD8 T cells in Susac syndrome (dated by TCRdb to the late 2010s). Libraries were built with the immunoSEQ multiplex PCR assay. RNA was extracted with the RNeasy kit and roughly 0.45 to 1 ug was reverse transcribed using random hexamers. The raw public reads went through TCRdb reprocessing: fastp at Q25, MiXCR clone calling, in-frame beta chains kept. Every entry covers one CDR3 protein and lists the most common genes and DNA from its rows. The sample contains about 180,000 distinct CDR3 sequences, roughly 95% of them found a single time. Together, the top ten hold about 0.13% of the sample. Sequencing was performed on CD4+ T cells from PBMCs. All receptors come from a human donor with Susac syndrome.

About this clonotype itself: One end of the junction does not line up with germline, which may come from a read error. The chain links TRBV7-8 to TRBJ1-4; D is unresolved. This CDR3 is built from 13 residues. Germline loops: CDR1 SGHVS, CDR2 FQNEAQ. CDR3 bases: TGTGGCAGCAGGTCCAGGCTTAATGAAAAACTGTTTTTT. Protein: CGSRSRLNEKLFF.

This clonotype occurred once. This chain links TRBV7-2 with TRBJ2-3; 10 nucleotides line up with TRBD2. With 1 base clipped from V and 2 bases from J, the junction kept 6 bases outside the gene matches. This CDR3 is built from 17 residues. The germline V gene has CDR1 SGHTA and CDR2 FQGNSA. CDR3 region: CASSLEVLAGFTDTQYF. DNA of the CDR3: TGTGCCAGCAGCTTAGAAGTACTAGCGGGGTTCACAGATACGCAGTATTTT.

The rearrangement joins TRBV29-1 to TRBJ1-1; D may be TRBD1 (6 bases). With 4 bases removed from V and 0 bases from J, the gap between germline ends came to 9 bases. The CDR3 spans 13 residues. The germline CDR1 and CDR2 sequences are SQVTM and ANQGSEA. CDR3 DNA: TGCAGCGTTGCGGCAGGGGTGAACACTGAAGCTTTCTTT. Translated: CSVAAGVNTEAFF.

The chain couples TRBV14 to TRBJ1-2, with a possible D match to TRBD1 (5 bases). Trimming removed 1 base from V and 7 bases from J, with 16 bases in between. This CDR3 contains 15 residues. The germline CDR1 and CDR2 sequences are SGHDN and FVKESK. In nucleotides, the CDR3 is TGTGCCAGCAGCCAAGTGTCAGCAGGGACCGGTGGCTACACCTTC. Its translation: CASSQVSAGTGGYTF.

The CDR3 here is CASSQLAHQPQHF. Here the CDR3 DNA reads TGTGCCAGCAGTCAACTCGCACACCAGCCCCAGCATTTT. This chain links TRBV6-5 with TRBJ1-5; no clear D. There are 13 residues in the CDR3. The V end was cut by 5 bases, the J end by 7 bases, with 12 bases between. Germline loops: CDR1 MNHEY, CDR2 SVGAGI.

The CDR3 protein is CASSLGAGGPNIQYF. CDR3 nucleotide sequence: TGTGCCAGCAGCCTAGGGGCGGGGGGCCCAAACATTCAGTACTTC. This chain joins TRBV2 and TRBJ2-4; 8 bases are a match to TRBD2. This CDR3 is built from 15 residues. The ends lost 6 bases at V and 6 bases at J; junction bases unmatched: 10. Germline V gene sequence: CDR1 SNHLY, CDR2 FYNNEI.

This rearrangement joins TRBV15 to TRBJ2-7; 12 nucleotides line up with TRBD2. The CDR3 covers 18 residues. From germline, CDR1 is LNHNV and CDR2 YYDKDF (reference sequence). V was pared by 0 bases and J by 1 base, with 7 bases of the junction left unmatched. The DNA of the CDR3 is TGTGCCACCAGCAGAGATAGACTAGCGGGGGTTGTTTCCTACGAGCAGTACTTC. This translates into CATSRDRLAGVVSYEQYF.

The CDR3 reads CASSLLGQAGETQYF. CDR3 DNA: TGTGCCAGCAGCTTACTCGGGCAGGCCGGGGAGACCCAGTACTTC. The rearrangement joins TRBV11-2 to TRBJ2-5, with D unresolved. V was trimmed by 2 bases and J by 5 bases, leaving 15 bases between them. CDR1 and CDR2 (germline): SGHAT, FQNNGV. CDR3 length: 15 amino acids.